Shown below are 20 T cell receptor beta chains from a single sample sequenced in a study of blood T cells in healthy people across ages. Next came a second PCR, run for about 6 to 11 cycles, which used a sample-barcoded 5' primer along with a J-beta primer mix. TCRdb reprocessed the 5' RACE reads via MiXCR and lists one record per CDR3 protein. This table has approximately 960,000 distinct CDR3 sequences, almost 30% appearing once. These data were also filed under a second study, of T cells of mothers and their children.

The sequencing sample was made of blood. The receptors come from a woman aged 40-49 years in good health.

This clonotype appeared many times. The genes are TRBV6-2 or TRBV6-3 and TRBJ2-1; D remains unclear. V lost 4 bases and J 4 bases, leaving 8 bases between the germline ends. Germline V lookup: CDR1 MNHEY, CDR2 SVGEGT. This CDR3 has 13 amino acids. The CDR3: CASSWARYNEQFF. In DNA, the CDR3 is TGTGCCAGCAGTTGGGCCAGATACAATGAGCAGTTCTTC.

CDR3 residues: CASSRQPTGKVWTEAFF. CDR3 bases: TGTGCCAGCAGCCGACAACCCACAGGGAAGGTTTGGACTGAAGCTTTCTTT. V gene TRBV6-2 or TRBV6-3 combines with J gene TRBJ1-1; weak D call: TRBD1 (6 bases). The CDR3 runs to 17 residues. The germline V gene has CDR1 MNHEY and CDR2 SVGEGT. The ends were cut back, 6 bases at V and 5 bases at J, with 25 bases in the middle.

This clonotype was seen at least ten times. This chain's CDR3 is CSARGGEGYEQYF. CDR3 bases: TGCAGTGCCAGGGGCGGTGAGGGGTACGAGCAGTACTTC. The chain links TRBV20-1 to TRBJ2-7, with D possibly TRBD1 on 6 matching bases. This CDR3 has 13 amino acids. V lost 6 bases to trimming and J lost 4 bases, with 16 bases between them. Germline lookup yields CDR1 DFQATT and CDR2 SNEGSKA (reference sequence).

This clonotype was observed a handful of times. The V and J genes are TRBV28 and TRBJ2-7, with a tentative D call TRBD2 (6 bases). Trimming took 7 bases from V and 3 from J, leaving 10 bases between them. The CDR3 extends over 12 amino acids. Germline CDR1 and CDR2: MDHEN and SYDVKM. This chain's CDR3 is CASTPGDYEQYF. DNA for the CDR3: TGTGCCAGCACCCCGGGGGACTACGAGCAGTACTTC.

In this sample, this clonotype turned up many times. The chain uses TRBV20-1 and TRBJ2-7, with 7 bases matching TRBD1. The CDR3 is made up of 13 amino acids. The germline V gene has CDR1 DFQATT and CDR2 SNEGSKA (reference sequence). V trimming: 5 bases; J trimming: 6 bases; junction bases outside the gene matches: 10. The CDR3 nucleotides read TGCAGTGCTCCTTACGCGACAGGGTCCGAGCAGTACTTC. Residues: CSAPYATGSEQYF.

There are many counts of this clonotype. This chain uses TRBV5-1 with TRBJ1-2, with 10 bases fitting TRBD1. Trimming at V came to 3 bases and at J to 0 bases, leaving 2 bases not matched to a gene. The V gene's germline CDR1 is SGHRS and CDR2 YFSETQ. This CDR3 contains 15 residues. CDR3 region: CASSWGQGTNYGYTF. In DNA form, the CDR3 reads TGCGCCAGCAGCTGGGGACAGGGGACTAACTATGGCTACACCTTC. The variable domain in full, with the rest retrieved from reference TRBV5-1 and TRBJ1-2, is KAGVTQTPRYLIKTRGQQVTLSCSPISGHRSVSWYQQTPGQGLQFLFEYFSETQRNKGNFPGRFSGRQFSNSRSEMNVSTLELGDSALYLCASSWGQGTNYGYTFGSGTRLTVV.

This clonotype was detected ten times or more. In nucleotides, the CDR3 is TGTGCCAGCAGCTCAGGACTAACCACCGGGGAGACCCAGTACTTC. Translated, it gives CASSSGLTTGETQYF. The chain is built from TRBV14 and TRBJ2-5, with D perhaps TRBD2 (6 bases). The V end lost 5 bases, the J end lost 5 bases, and 18 bases lay between the germline ends. Germline CDR1 SGHDN, CDR2 FVKESK. The CDR3 totals 15 residues.

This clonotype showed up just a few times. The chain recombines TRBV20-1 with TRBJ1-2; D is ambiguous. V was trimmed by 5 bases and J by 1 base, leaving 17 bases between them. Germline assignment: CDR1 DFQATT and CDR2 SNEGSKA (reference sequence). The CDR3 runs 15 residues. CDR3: CSASPQSANNYGYTF. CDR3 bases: TGCAGTGCTTCCCCACAGAGTGCGAATAACTATGGCTACACCTTC.

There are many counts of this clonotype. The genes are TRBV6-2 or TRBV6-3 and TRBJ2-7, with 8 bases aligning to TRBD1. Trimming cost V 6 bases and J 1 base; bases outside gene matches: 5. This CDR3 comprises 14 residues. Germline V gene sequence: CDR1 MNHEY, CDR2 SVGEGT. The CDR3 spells CASRDGQGSYEQYF. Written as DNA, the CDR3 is TGTGCCAGCAGGGATGGACAGGGTTCCTACGAGCAGTACTTC.

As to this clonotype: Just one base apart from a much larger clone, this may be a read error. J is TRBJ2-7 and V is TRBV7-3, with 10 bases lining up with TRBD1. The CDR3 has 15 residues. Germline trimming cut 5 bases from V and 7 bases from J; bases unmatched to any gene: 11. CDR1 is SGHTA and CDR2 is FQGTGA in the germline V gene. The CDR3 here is CASSRDRGRGNEQYF. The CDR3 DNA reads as TGTGCCAGCAGCCGCGACAGGGGGCGTGGGAATGAGCAGTACTTC.

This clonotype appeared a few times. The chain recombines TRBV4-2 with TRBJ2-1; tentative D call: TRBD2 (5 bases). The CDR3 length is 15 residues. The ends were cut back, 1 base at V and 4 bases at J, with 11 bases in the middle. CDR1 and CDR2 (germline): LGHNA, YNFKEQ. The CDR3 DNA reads TGTGCCAGCAGCCAAGGGGATTCGGGGTACAATGAGCAGTTCTTC. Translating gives CASSQGDSGYNEQFF.

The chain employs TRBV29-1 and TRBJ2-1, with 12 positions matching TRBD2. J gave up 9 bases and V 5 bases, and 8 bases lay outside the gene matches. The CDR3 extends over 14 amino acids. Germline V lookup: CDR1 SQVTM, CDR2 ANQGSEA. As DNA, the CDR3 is TGCAGCGTTTCTCTAGCGGGAGGGCCGACTGAGCAGTTCTTC. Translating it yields CSVSLAGGPTEQFF.

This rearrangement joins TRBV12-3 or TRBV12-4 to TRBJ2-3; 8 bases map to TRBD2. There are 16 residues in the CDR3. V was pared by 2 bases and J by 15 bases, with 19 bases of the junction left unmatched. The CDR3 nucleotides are TGTGCCAGCAGTTTAATGCGGCTAGCGGGCTCAGATATGGAATATTTT. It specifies CASSLMRLAGSDMEYF.

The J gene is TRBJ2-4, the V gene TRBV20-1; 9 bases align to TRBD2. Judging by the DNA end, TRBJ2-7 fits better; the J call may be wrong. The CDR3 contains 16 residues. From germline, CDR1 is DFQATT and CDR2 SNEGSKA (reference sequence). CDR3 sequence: CSARSVVAGDFYEQYF. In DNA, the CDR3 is TGCAGTGCTAGATCTGTCGTAGCGGGAGACTTTTACGAGCAGTACTTC.

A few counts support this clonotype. The CDR3 loop reads CARPGACNQPQHF. CDR3 nucleotides: TGTGCCAGACCGGGGGCCTGCAATCAGCCCCAGCATTTT. The chain links TRBV12-5 to TRBJ1-5; perhaps TRBD1 as D (6 bases). Germline-derived CDR1 and CDR2 are LGHNT and FRNRAP. The CDR3 loop spans 13 amino acids.

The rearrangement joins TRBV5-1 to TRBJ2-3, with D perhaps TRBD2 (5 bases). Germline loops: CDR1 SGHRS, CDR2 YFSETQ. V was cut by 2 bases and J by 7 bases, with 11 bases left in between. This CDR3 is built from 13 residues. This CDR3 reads CASSFTSSNTQYF. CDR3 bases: TGCGCCAGCAGCTTTACTAGTTCGAATACGCAGTATTTT.

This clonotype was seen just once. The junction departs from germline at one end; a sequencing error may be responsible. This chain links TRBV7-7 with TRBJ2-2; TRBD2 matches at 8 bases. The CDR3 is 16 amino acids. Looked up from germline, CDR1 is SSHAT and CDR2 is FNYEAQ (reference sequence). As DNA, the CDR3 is TGTGCTAGCAGCCTAACCCCGGGACTAGGTTCCGGGGAGCTGTTTTTT. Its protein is CASSLTPGLGSGELFF.

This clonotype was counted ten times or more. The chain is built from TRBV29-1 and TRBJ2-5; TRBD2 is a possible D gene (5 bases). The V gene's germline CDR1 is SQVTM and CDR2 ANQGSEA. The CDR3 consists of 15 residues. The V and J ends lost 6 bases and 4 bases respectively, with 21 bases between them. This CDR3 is CSVTSGTDRGETQYF. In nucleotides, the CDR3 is TGCAGCGTCACGTCAGGAACGGACCGGGGAGAGACCCAGTACTTC.

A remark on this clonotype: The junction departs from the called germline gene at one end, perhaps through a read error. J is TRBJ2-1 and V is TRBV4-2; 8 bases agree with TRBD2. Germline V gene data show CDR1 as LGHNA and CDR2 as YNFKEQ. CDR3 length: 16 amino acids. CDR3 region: CAGSPIPTSGTNEQFF. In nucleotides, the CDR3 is TGTGCCGGCAGCCCCATCCCCACTAGCGGAACTAATGAGCAGTTCTTC.

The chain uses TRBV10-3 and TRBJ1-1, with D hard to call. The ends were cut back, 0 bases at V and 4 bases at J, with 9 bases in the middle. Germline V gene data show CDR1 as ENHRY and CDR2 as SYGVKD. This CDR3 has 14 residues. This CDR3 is CAISESSGGTEAFF. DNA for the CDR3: TGTGCCATCAGTGAGTCGTCGGGTGGCACTGAAGCTTTCTTT.